What follows are 26 T cell receptor beta chains derived from one specimen sequenced in a study of early T cells in non-severe SARS-CoV-2 infection. MiXCR was run by TCRdb on the 5' RACE reads, yielding one entry per CDR3 protein. Of some 70,000 distinct CDR3 sequences detected, about 12% appear once; the ten largest clones hold 3.5% to 4.5%. The source material was whole blood. All receptors derive from an adult who was a healthcare worker with PCR-confirmed SARS-CoV-2 infection or an uninfected control (not recorded which).

The chain uses TRBV7-9 and TRBJ2-4, with D perhaps given as TRBD1 or TRBD2 (5 bases each). Trimming took 5 bases from V and 5 from J, leaving 16 bases between them. The germline V gene has CDR1 SEHNR and CDR2 FQNEAQ (reference sequence). CDR3 length: 15 residues. Written as DNA, the CDR3 is TGTGCCAGCAGCCCCCCGGGGCTAGCACAAAACATTCAGTACTTC. Translation: CASSPPGLAQNIQYF.

This clonotype was observed a few times. The V and J genes are TRBV24-1 and TRBJ2-7, with 11 bases identical to TRBD1. The ends lost 2 bases at V and 2 bases at J; junction bases unmatched: 1. The germline V gene has CDR1 KGHDR and CDR2 SFDVKD. The CDR3 contains 15 residues. CDR3 in DNA: TGTGCCACCAGTGATTCGGGACAGGGGGCCTACGAGCAGTACTTC. This encodes CATSDSGQGAYEQYF.

The rearrangement links TRBV20-1 to TRBJ2-5; possible D gene TRBD2, 5 bases. V was pared by 6 bases and J by 1 base, with 15 bases between. The CDR3 has 14 amino acids. Germline V gene sequence: CDR1 DFQATT, CDR2 SNEGSKA (reference sequence). The DNA for the CDR3 is TGCAGTGCGGGTGGCCGGGGATCCCAAGAGACCCAGTACTTC. It encodes CSAGGRGSQETQYF.

This clonotype was recorded at least ten times. This chain links TRBV4-1 with TRBJ1-1; 9 bases fit TRBD1. The CDR3 is 13 amino acids. The V segment lost 3 bases and the J segment 8 bases; nucleotides outside the gene matches: 4. The germline V gene has CDR1 MGHRA and CDR2 YSYEKL. The CDR3 sequence is CASSHGTGYEAFF. As DNA, the CDR3 is TGCGCCAGCAGCCACGGGACAGGGTACGAAGCTTTCTTT.

The gene calls are TRBV12-3 or TRBV12-4 and TRBJ2-3; D might be TRBD2 (6 bases). V dropped 4 bases and J dropped 8 bases, with 16 bases sitting between them. CDR3 size: 14 residues. In nucleotides, the CDR3 is TGTGCCAGCAGTTCCCCAGGAGGGAGCCGTACGCAGTATTTT. Residues: CASSSPGGSRTQYF.

This chain uses TRBV20-1 with TRBJ2-3; D unclear. The CDR3 spans 12 residues. Germline values: CDR1 DFQATT, CDR2 SNEGSKA (reference sequence). V lost 0 bases, J lost 7 bases, and 8 bases lay in between. In DNA, the CDR3 is TGCAGTGCTAGAGAGGGGTCATATACGCAGTATTTT. Protein sequence: CSAREGSYTQYF.

This clonotype was seen many times. The chain carries TRBV18 and TRBJ1-1; D call uncertain. Trimming cost V 4 bases and J 1 base, with 13 bases left between them. The CDR3 consists of 15 residues. Germline V gene data show CDR1 as KGHSH and CDR2 as LQKENI. CDR3 sequence: CASSHQGRQNTEAFF. The CDR3 bases are TGTGCCAGCTCACACCAAGGACGGCAGAACACTGAAGCTTTCTTT.

This clonotype has ten or more counts. This chain links TRBV10-3 with TRBJ2-5, with D tentatively TRBD1 (6 bases). Germline V CDR1 and CDR2: ENHRY, SYGVKD. Trimming took off 0 bases at V and 1 base at J, with 9 bases between the two ends. This CDR3 spans 15 amino acids. CDR3 nucleotides: TGTGCCATCAGTGAGTCCGGACAGCTCCAAGAGACCCAGTACTTC. Its protein product is CAISESGQLQETQYF.

For this clonotype: One end of the junction is discordant with germline, which a read error may explain. This chain uses TRBV19 with TRBJ1-4, with D maybe TRBD1 (5 bases). Per germline, CDR1 LNHDA and CDR2 SQIVND (reference sequence). The CDR3 is made up of 19 amino acids. The CDR3 DNA reads TGTGCCAGTAGCCCACGGGGCGGCAGGGAGACGGGCGGAACTGAAAAAGTGTTTTTT. Protein: CASSPRGGRETGGTEKVFF.

There are many counts of this clonotype. The chain links TRBV20-1 to TRBJ2-5; TRBD2 matches at 8 bases. Germline V gene lookup returns CDR1 DFQATT and CDR2 SNEGSKA (reference sequence). V lost 6 bases and J lost 7; bases outside the gene matches: 19. This CDR3 is built from 16 residues. For the CDR3, the DNA is TGCAGTGCCCATCCCGGGGGGGGATTACGCGTAGGGACCCAGTACTTC. This gives the protein CSAHPGGGLRVGTQYF.

The rearrangement joins TRBV5-1 to TRBJ2-5, with TRBD1 matching 7 bases. CDR1 and CDR2 from the germline V gene are SGHRS and YFSETQ. This CDR3 comprises 16 residues. The V segment lost 4 bases and the J segment 4 bases; nucleotides outside the gene matches: 13. The CDR3 spells CASSPLTGNAGETQYF. The CDR3 nucleotides read TGCGCCAGCAGCCCCCTGACAGGGAATGCGGGAGAGACCCAGTACTTC.

In its sample, this clonotype was seen many times. The chain joins TRBV18 to TRBJ1-1, with 11 nucleotides matching TRBD1. The germline CDR1 and CDR2 sequences are KGHSH and LQKENI. The junction had 10 bases not matched to a gene; V was cut back by 6 bases and J by 4 bases. This CDR3 is 16 amino acids long. The CDR3: CASSLRTGGSSTEAFF. Here the CDR3 DNA reads TGTGCCAGCTCTCTACGGACAGGGGGCTCGAGCACTGAAGCTTTCTTT.

This clonotype was recorded a few times. The chain is built from TRBV7-6 and TRBJ2-5; TRBD2 might be the D (5 bases). Germline V lookup: CDR1 SGHVS, CDR2 FNYEAQ. This CDR3 has 17 residues. Trimming pared 1 base from V and 1 base from J, leaving 16 bases between. The CDR3 region is CASSLGGLAGLQETQYF. The CDR3, as DNA: TGTGCCAGCAGCTTAGGTGGTTTGGCAGGACTCCAAGAGACCCAGTACTTC.

The V and J genes are TRBV6-4 and TRBJ1-2; the match to TRBD1 covers 9 bases. After removal of 3 bases from V and 0 bases from J, the junction contained 2 bases not matched to a gene. There are 15 residues in the CDR3. Germline lookup yields CDR1 MRHNA and CDR2 SNTAGT. In DNA form, the CDR3 reads TGTGCCAGCAGTGAGGGGACAGGGACTAACTATGGCTACACCTTC. Its translation is CASSEGTGTNYGYTF.

This clonotype has only a few counts. The chain's CDR3 is CASSPPGTSYEQYF. For the CDR3, the DNA is TGTGCCAGCAGTCCACCAGGGACGTCCTACGAGCAGTACTTC. The chain has TRBV28 and TRBJ2-7; either TRBD1 or TRBD2 may supply D (5 bases each). This CDR3 spans 14 amino acids. V dropped 5 bases and J dropped 1 base, with 12 bases sitting between them. Germline CDR1 MDHEN, CDR2 SYDVKM.

The gene calls are TRBV28 and TRBJ2-7; possible D gene TRBD1, 7 bases. The germline CDR1 and CDR2 sequences are MDHEN and SYDVKM. The germline V and J ends were trimmed by 5 bases and 3 bases, with 11 bases remaining between them. The CDR3 has 13 amino acids. CDR3 in amino acids: CASSGGTDYEQYF. CDR3 bases: TGTGCCAGCAGTGGCGGGACAGACTACGAGCAGTACTTC.

The V gene is TRBV28, the J gene TRBJ2-1; no reliable D call. With 7 bases removed from V and 2 bases from J, the gap between germline ends came to 12 bases. CDR1 and CDR2 (germline): MDHEN, SYDVKM. CDR3 length: 14 amino acids. For the CDR3, the DNA is TGTGCCAGCACCTTAGATACTGCCTACAATGAGCAGTTCTTC. It specifies CASTLDTAYNEQFF.

In this sample, this clonotype turned up a few times. V is TRBV6-1 and J is TRBJ2-2, with 11 bases fitting TRBD2. The CDR3 is 18 amino acids. Germline V CDR1 and CDR2: MNHNS, SASEGT. V trimming: 2 bases; J trimming: 4 bases; junction bases outside the gene matches: 9. CDR3 protein: CASSEWWTSGFGTGELFF. The CDR3, as DNA: TGTGCCAGCAGTGAATGGTGGACTAGCGGGTTTGGCACCGGGGAGCTGTTTTTT.

Ten or more counts support this clonotype. The chain is built from TRBV4-1 and TRBJ1-5; D is uncertain. Germline assignment: CDR1 MGHRA and CDR2 YSYEKL. Trimming removed 1 base at V and 5 bases at J, with 9 bases between. CDR3 size: 14 residues. DNA for the CDR3: TGCGCCAGCAGCCAAGGGGCAGGAGATCAGCCCCAGCATTTT. Encoded protein: CASSQGAGDQPQHF.

At least ten counts were recorded for this clonotype. The CDR3 sequence: CASSQDTHGELFF. The CDR3 DNA follows: TGTGCCAGCAGCCAAGATACTCACGGGGAGCTGTTTTTT. J is TRBJ2-2 and V is TRBV3-1; D unclear. Germline-derived CDR1 and CDR2 are LGHDT and YNNKEL (reference sequence). The V gene lost 0 bases and the J gene lost 7 bases, with 6 bases spanning the gap. The CDR3 extends over 13 amino acids.

This clonotype has ten or more counts. The chain recombines TRBV7-3 with TRBJ2-1; 9 bases align to TRBD1. Germline trimming cut 5 bases from V and 5 bases from J; bases unmatched to any gene: 13. Germline assignment: CDR1 SGHTA and CDR2 FQGTGA. The CDR3 has 17 residues. Written as DNA, the CDR3 is TGTGCCAGCAGCCCCTCGAAAGGACAGGGGACCAACAATGAGCAGTTCTTC. Protein product: CASSPSKGQGTNNEQFF.

This clonotype was observed at least ten times. The rearrangement links TRBV3-1 to TRBJ2-2; 7 nucleotides match TRBD1. The CDR3 consists of 16 residues. Unmatched junction bases numbered 13, after V lost 7 bases and J lost 5 bases. CDR1 and CDR2 from the germline V gene are LGHDT and YNNKEL (reference sequence). CDR3 sequence: CASTYQTGFRTGELFF. Here the CDR3 DNA reads TGTGCCAGCACATACCAGACAGGGTTCCGGACCGGGGAGCTGTTTTTT. Full variable domain (outside the CDR3, taken from reference TRBV3-1 and TRBJ2-2): DTAVSQTPKYLVTQMGNDKSIKCEQNLGHDTMYWYKQDSKKFLKIMFSYNNKELIINETVPNRFSPKSPDKAHLNLHINSLELGDSAVYFCASTYQTGFRTGELFFGEGSRLTVL.

The chain joins TRBV27 to TRBJ2-7; no reliable D call. Looked up from germline, CDR1 is MNHEY and CDR2 is SMNVEV (reference sequence). The CDR3 runs 13 residues. With 3 bases removed from V and 4 bases from J, the gap between germline ends came to 10 bases. CDR3 region: CASSFRAEYEQYF. The CDR3 DNA reads TGTGCCAGCAGTTTCCGGGCAGAGTACGAGCAGTACTTC.

This clonotype was detected a few times. This chain joins TRBV20-1 and TRBJ2-7; D is possibly TRBD1 or TRBD2 (5 bases each). The CDR3 has 14 residues. V lost 3 bases, J lost 2 bases, and 14 bases lay in between. Germline V gene sequence: CDR1 DFQATT, CDR2 SNEGSKA (reference sequence). CDR3 nucleotides: TGCAGTGCTAGGGGGACGGCCGAAACCTACGAGCAGTACTTC. Translated: CSARGTAETYEQYF.

V gene TRBV2 combines with J gene TRBJ1-1; no clear D gene. The V and J ends lost 7 bases and 3 bases respectively, with 9 bases between them. This CDR3 is built from 12 residues. Germline V gene lookup returns CDR1 SNHLY and CDR2 FYNNEI. Here the CDR3 DNA reads TGTGCCAGCACCCAGAGGTACACTGAAGCTTTCTTT. Amino acid sequence: CASTQRYTEAFF. Looking up the rest from reference TRBV2 and TRBJ1-1 gives the full variable domain: EPEVTQTPSHQVTQMGQEVILRCVPISNHLYFYWYRQILGQKVEFLVSFYNNEISEKSEIFDDQFSVERPDGSNFTLKIRSTKLEDSAMYFCASTQRYTEAFFGQGTRLTVV.

This clonotype came up many times. The chain employs TRBV12-3 or TRBV12-4 and TRBJ1-6; D ambiguous. CDR3 length: 14 residues. The V end lost 1 base, the J end lost 7 bases, and 8 bases lay between the germline ends. CDR3 DNA: TGTGCCAGCAGTTTAGGACATGGGAATTCACCCCTCCACTTT. Its translation is CASSLGHGNSPLHF.